The text below deals with one T cell receptor (beta chain). Its antigen is unknown. This sample is part of a study of siplizumab effects on memory and regulatory T cells. Germline trimming cut 5 bases from V and 7 bases from J; bases unmatched to any gene: 5. The CDR3 is 14 amino acids. In germline, CDR1 is SGHTA, CDR2 FQGNSA. Study-level results: Mappable CD4+ clones that were alloreactive averaged roughly 69% Treg-derived with siplizumab versus roughly 27% in controls. Unstimulated subsets contained matches for only a minor fraction of alloreactive clones.

The assay was immunoSEQ multiplex PCR, and TCRdb's table has in-frame clones only and misses some. The table shows 100,000 or so clones, with more than 85% occurring only once. The receptor was derived from a human donor in good health. The chain recombines TRBV7-2 with TRBJ1-1; TRBD1 agrees at 12 bases. Input material: CD4+ T cells sorted from blood. This CDR3 is CASSGTGGLVEAFF. The CDR3 DNA sequence: TGTGCCAGCAGCGGGACAGGGGGCTTAGTTGAAGCTTTCTTT.